The sequence of this T cell receptor beta chain was determined in a study of cytomegalovirus exposure and HLA in healthy donors. Study-wide results and caveats: Because they were indistinguishable, some V segments, including TRBV6-2 and TRBV6-3, were excluded. DRB1 showed the most TCR associations and HLA-C the fewest in a later analysis, as rates varied by HLA locus. Analysis performed later showed TCR beta chains linked to HLA being more clonally expanded than equally common others. Listed as cytomegalovirus-associated were 164 TCR beta chains.

Primers included in the PCR were 60 Vbeta and 13 Jbeta primers. Method: immunoSEQ multiplex PCR; TCRdb's copy keeps in-frame clones and lacks some. The top ten clones hold roughly 0.7% of a sample with more than 150,000 clones, roughly 80% of them seen once. The CDR3 runs to 14 residues. V was shortened by 4 bases and J by 9 bases, with 19 bases between the two germline ends. Germline V gene lookup returns CDR1 SGDLS and CDR2 YYNGEE. About this clone itself: Its target is unknown.

The sequence was collected from a boy between 10 and 17 years old in good health and CMV-seronegative. The sequenced sample was PBMCs. The V gene is TRBV9, the J gene TRBJ1-1; D gene uncertain. The CDR3 DNA sequence: TGTGCCAGCAGCCCCCGGGGTGAAACAACAAAAGCTTTCTTT. Translating gives CASSPRGETTKAFF.